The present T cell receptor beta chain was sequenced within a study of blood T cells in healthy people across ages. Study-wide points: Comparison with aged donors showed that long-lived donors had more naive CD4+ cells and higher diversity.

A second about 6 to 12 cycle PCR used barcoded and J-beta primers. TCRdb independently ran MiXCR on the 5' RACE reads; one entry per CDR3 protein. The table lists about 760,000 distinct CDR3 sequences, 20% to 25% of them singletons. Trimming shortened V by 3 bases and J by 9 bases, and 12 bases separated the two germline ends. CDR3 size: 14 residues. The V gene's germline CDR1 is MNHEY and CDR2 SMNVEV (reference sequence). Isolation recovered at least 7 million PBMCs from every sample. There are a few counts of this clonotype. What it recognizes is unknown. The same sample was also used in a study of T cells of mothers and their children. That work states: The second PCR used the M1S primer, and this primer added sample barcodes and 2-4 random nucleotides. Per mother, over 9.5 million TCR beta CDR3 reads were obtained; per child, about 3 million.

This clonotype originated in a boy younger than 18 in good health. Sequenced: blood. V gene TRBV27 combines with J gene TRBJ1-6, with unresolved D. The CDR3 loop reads CASSFPGRSSPLHF. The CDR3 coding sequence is TGTGCCAGCAGTTTTCCCGGGAGAAGTTCACCCCTCCACTTT.